The next 25 T cell receptor beta chains were all read from a single sample in a study of T cell responses to AZD1222 COVID-19 vaccine. The protocol was immunoSEQ multiplex PCR, while the TCRdb copy is restricted to in-frame clones and leaves out a portion. Of some 140,000 clones listed, 93% are singletons. The sequenced sample was peripheral blood, obtained on day 0 of AZD1222 vaccination. The receptors come from an adult in good health.

CDR3 sequence: CASSPNTAEGGYTF. The CDR3 DNA is TGTGCCAGCTCACCAAACACGGCAGAGGGAGGCTACACCTTC. This rearrangement joins TRBV18 to TRBJ1-2; D unclear. Germline assignment: CDR1 KGHSH and CDR2 LQKENI. This CDR3 has 14 amino acids. Trimming took off 2 bases at V and 8 bases at J, with 15 bases between the two ends.

The chain links TRBV20-1 to TRBJ1-5, with D possibly being TRBD1 (5 bases). Germline V gene data show CDR1 as DFQATT and CDR2 as SNEGSKA (reference sequence). Deletions cut 3 bases from V and 0 bases from J, with 15 bases between. This CDR3 is 16 amino acids long. The CDR3 bases are TGCAGTGCTAGTAAGGGGTCAAGGGGTAGCAATCAGCCCCAGCATTTT. Its protein is CSASKGSRGSNQPQHF.

The sample holds one count of this clone. This chain connects TRBV5-1 to TRBJ1-4, with TRBD1 identical over 10 bases. V trimming: 5 bases; J trimming: 5 bases; junction bases outside the gene matches: 3. CDR3 size: 14 residues. The germline V gene encodes CDR1 SGHRS and CDR2 YFSETQ. This chain's CDR3 is CASRTGGTNEKLFF. As DNA, the CDR3 is TGCGCCAGCAGGACAGGGGGCACGAATGAAAAACTGTTTTTT.

This chain joins TRBV12-3 or TRBV12-4 and TRBJ1-5, with D perhaps TRBD1 (5 bases). The germline V and J ends were trimmed by 2 bases and 6 bases, with 5 bases remaining between them. The CDR3 runs to 12 residues. In DNA form, the CDR3 reads TGTGCCAGCAGTTTACAGGGTCAGCCCCAGCATTTT. It specifies CASSLQGQPQHF.

J is TRBJ1-1 and V is TRBV7-9; tentatively, D is TRBD1 (5 bases). There are 12 residues in the CDR3. V lost 0 bases and J 7 bases, leaving 6 bases between the germline ends. Germline CDR1 is SEHNR and CDR2 is FQNEAQ (reference sequence). The CDR3 region has the DNA TGTGCCAGCAGCTTAGCGGACATTGAAGCTTTCTTT. Translating gives CASSLADIEAFF.

This clone was detected once. The chain combines TRBV19 with TRBJ2-7, with 9 bases lining up with TRBD1. V lost 5 bases and J lost 9; bases outside the gene matches: 8. In germline, CDR1 is LNHDA, CDR2 SQIVND (reference sequence). CDR3 length equals 13 residues. The CDR3 nucleotides are TGTGCCAGTAGTCCCGGGACAGGGCTTTGGCAGTACTTC. This gives the protein CASSPGTGLWQYF. Drawing the rest from reference TRBV19 and TRBJ2-7, the complete variable domain is DGGITQSPKYLFRKEGQNVTLSCEQNLNHDAMYWYRQDPGQGLRLIYYSQIVNDFQKGDIAEGYSVSREKKESFPLTVTSAQKNPTAFYLCASSPGTGLWQYFGPGTRLTVT.

The V gene is TRBV14, the J gene TRBJ2-2, with a tentative D call TRBD2 (6 bases). Germline assignment: CDR1 SGHDN and CDR2 FVKESK. The CDR3 has 16 residues. Trimming cost V 6 bases and J 4 bases, with 18 bases left between them. In nucleotides, the CDR3 is TGTGCCAGCAGTCCCTCCTCTAAGACTAGCACCGGGGAGCTGTTTTTT. Protein product: CASSPSSKTSTGELFF. The whole variable domain, filled in from reference TRBV14 and TRBJ2-2, reads EAGVTQFPSHSVIEKGQTVTLRCDPISGHDNLYWYRRVMGKEIKFLLHFVKESKQDESGMPNNRFLAERTGGTYSTLKVQPAELEDSGVYFCASSPSSKTSTGELFFGEGSRLTVL.

This rearrangement joins TRBV29-1 to TRBJ1-2; possible D gene TRBD1, 6 bases. V lost 3 bases and J lost 5, with 16 bases in between. Germline assignment: CDR1 SQVTM and CDR2 ANQGSEA. CDR3 length: 14 residues. The CDR3 spells CSVDWTGGGYGYTF. CDR3 nucleotides: TGCAGCGTTGACTGGACGGGAGGGGGATATGGCTACACCTTC.

The V call is TRBV6-1, the J call TRBJ2-7; 8 bases fit TRBD2. V shed 2 bases, J shed 3 bases, and the junction held 9 bases outside the gene matches. CDR1 is MNHNS, CDR2 SASEGT, per germline. There are 16 residues in the CDR3. The CDR3 reads CASSELGRGALYEQYF. DNA of the CDR3: TGTGCCAGCAGTGAACTGGGGCGGGGGGCACTCTACGAGCAGTACTTC.

This clone was seen a single time. The V gene is TRBV9, the J gene TRBJ1-5; 9 bases map to TRBD1. This CDR3 contains 15 residues. Germline V lookup: CDR1 SGDLS, CDR2 YYNGEE. V shed 3 bases, J shed 5 bases, and the junction held 6 bases outside the gene matches. CDR3 sequence (DNA): TGTGCCAGCAGCGCGGGACAGGGCTTTCATCAGCCCCAGCATTTT. This codes for CASSAGQGFHQPQHF.

The chain uses TRBV9 and TRBJ1-2, with 10 bases matching TRBD1. The CDR3 length is 17 residues. CDR1 is SGDLS and CDR2 is YYNGEE in the germline V gene. The V segment lost 3 bases and the J segment 3 bases; nucleotides outside the gene matches: 11. The CDR3 DNA reads as TGTGCCAGCAGCGCGACCGGGACAGGGGTTGGGTACTATGGCTACACCTTC. Protein sequence: CASSATGTGVGYYGYTF.

The V call is TRBV29-1, the J call TRBJ2-1; a possible D gene is TRBD1 (6 bases). CDR1 is SQVTM, CDR2 ANQGSEA, per germline. CDR3 length: 16 amino acids. The V end was cut by 2 bases, the J end by 2 bases, with 16 bases between. The CDR3 protein is CSVETPGVQTYNEQFF. As DNA, the CDR3 is TGCAGCGTTGAAACCCCAGGGGTCCAAACCTACAATGAGCAGTTCTTC.

This chain connects TRBV5-4 to TRBJ1-5, with D perhaps TRBD1 (6 bases). Germline lookup yields CDR1 SGHNT and CDR2 YYREEE (reference sequence). Trimming stripped 0 bases from V and 0 bases from J, with 7 bases between. This CDR3 has 15 amino acids. CDR3 nucleotides: TGTGCCAGCAGCTTGGGGACAGCTAGCAATCAGCCCCAGCATTTT. Translation gives CASSLGTASNQPQHF.

V gene TRBV9 combines with J gene TRBJ2-7, with D possibly TRBD1 on 7 matching bases. This CDR3 region has 15 residues. Trimming took off 0 bases at V and 3 bases at J, with 13 bases between the two ends. Germline values: CDR1 SGDLS, CDR2 YYNGEE. The CDR3 DNA follows: TGTGCCAGCAGCGTAGCGGAGGGGGCCCACTACGAGCAGTACTTC. Its translation: CASSVAEGAHYEQYF.

The J gene is TRBJ1-1, the V gene TRBV6-5; the D is unclear. The CDR3 has 14 amino acids. V gave up 2 bases and J gave up 9 bases, with 16 bases separating them. CDR1 and CDR2 from the germline V gene are MNHEY and SVGAGI. CDR3 protein: CASSYGVADFKAFF. CDR3 bases: TGTGCCAGCAGTTACGGAGTTGCGGATTTTAAAGCTTTCTTT.

V gene TRBV28 combines with J gene TRBJ1-5, with no clear D. Trimming pared 5 bases from V and 6 bases from J, leaving 11 bases between. In germline, CDR1 is MDHEN, CDR2 SYDVKM. The CDR3 contains 13 residues. CDR3 amino acids: CASSGWGFQPQHF. The DNA of the CDR3 is TGTGCCAGCAGTGGGTGGGGTTTTCAGCCCCAGCATTTT.

This clone was observed a single time. The V gene is TRBV2, the J gene TRBJ2-1, with a possible D match to TRBD2 (7 bases). V lost 3 bases, J lost 6 bases, and 21 bases lay in between. In germline, CDR1 is SNHLY, CDR2 FYNNEI. This CDR3 is 17 amino acids long. The CDR3 sequence: CASSDGLGGRFVNEQFF. CDR3 nucleotides: TGTGCCAGCAGTGATGGTCTGGGGGGGCGATTTGTCAATGAGCAGTTCTTC.

The rearrangement links TRBV7-9 to TRBJ1-1; D uncertain. This CDR3 is built from 12 residues. Germline V gene lookup returns CDR1 SEHNR and CDR2 FQNEAQ (reference sequence). Between the trimmed V and J ends, which lost 9 bases and 1 base, there was a span of 9 bases. The DNA of the CDR3 is TGTGCCAGTACGCAAGGGAACACTGAAGCTTTCTTT. Its protein product is CASTQGNTEAFF.

V usage is TRBV2 and J usage is TRBJ1-3, with 7 bases matching TRBD1. CDR3 length: 15 residues. Germline V lookup: CDR1 SNHLY, CDR2 FYNNEI. V trimming: 6 bases; J trimming: 4 bases; junction bases outside the gene matches: 9. The CDR3, as DNA: TGTGCCAGCAGCATTGGACAGGACACGGGAAACACCATATATTTT. Translation: CASSIGQDTGNTIYF. The whole variable domain, remainder taken from reference TRBV2 and TRBJ1-3, is EPEVTQTPSHQVTQMGQEVILRCVPISNHLYFYWYRQILGQKVEFLVSFYNNEISEKSEIFDDQFSVERPDGSNFTLKIRSTKLEDSAMYFCASSIGQDTGNTIYFGEGSWLTVV.

The V gene is TRBV2, the J gene TRBJ1-3; D is undetermined. Trimming shortened V by 6 bases and J by 4 bases, and 4 bases separated the two germline ends. The CDR3 is 11 amino acids. The germline V gene has CDR1 SNHLY and CDR2 FYNNEI. CDR3 sequence (DNA): TGTGCCAGCAGCCTAGGAAACACCATATATTTT. Translation gives CASSLGNTIYF.

The V and J genes are TRBV19 and TRBJ2-6; D is tentatively TRBD1 or TRBD2 (5 bases each). The CDR3 length is 15 residues. The germline gives CDR1 LNHDA, CDR2 SQIVND (reference sequence). V was trimmed by 6 bases and J by 0 bases, leaving 9 bases between them. The CDR3: CASRGVSSGANVLTF. In nucleotides, the CDR3 is TGTGCCAGTAGGGGGGTTAGCTCTGGGGCCAACGTCCTGACTTTC.

V gene TRBV5-4 combines with J gene TRBJ1-6; a weak D match, TRBD1 (6 bases). The CDR3 is made up of 17 amino acids. V was pared by 2 bases and J by 7 bases, with 19 bases between. CDR1 SGHNT and CDR2 YYREEE come from the germline V gene (reference sequence). The CDR3: CASSFYRVDYKNSPLHF. CDR3 nucleotide sequence: TGTGCCAGCAGCTTCTACAGGGTCGACTATAAAAATTCACCCCTCCACTTT.

Notes on this clone: A junction boundary mismatches the germline segment, possibly from a read error. The chain combines TRBV29-1 with TRBJ1-1; no reliable D call. In germline, CDR1 is SQVTM, CDR2 ANQGSEA. The CDR3 extends over 11 amino acids. In DNA, the CDR3 is TGCAGCGCCTTGGGGAAAACGGAAGGTTTCTTT. Protein sequence: CSALGKTEGFF.

The rearrangement uses TRBV5-5 and TRBJ1-4; no firm D call. This CDR3 has 13 amino acids. Germline lookup yields CDR1 SGHKS and CDR2 YYEKEE (reference sequence). V dropped 1 base and J dropped 5 bases, with 6 bases sitting between them. The CDR3 DNA reads as TGTGCCAGCAGCTTGCTTGCGAATGAAAAACTGTTTTTT. Translated, it gives CASSLLANEKLFF.

This chain's CDR3 is CASSDGLNYGYTF. The CDR3 nucleotides are TGTGCCAGCAGTGACGGACTTAACTATGGCTACACCTTC. This rearrangement joins TRBV6-1 to TRBJ1-2; D unclear. The CDR3 contains 13 residues. The V end lost 3 bases, the J end lost 1 base, and 6 bases lay between the germline ends. Per the germline V gene, CDR1 is MNHNS and CDR2 is SASEGT.